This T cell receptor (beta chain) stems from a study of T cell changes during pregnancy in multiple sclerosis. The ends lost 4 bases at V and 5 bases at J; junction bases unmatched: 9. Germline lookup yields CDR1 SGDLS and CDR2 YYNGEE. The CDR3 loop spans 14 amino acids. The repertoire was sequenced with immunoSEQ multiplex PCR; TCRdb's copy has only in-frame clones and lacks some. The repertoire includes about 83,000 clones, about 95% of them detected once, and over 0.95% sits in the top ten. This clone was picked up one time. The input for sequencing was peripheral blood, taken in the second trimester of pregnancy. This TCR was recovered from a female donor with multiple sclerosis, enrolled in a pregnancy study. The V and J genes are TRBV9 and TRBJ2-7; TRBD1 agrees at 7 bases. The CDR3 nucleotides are TGTGCCAGCAGCCCCACAGGGGCGCCCGACGAGCAGTACTTC. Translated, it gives CASSPTGAPDEQYF.